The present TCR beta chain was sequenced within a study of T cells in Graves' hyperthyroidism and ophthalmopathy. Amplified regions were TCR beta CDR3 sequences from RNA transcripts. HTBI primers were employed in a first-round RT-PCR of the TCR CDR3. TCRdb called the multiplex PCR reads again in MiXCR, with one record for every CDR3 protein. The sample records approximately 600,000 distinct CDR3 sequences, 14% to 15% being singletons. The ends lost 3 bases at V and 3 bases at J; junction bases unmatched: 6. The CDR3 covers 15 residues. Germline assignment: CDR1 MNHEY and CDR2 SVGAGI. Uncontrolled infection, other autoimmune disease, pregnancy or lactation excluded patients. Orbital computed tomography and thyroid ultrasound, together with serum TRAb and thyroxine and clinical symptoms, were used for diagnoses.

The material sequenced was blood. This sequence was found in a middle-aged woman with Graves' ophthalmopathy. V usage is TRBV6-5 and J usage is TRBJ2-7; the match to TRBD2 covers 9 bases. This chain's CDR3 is CASSYRTSDFYEQYF. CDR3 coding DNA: TGTGCCAGCAGTTATAGGACTAGCGATTTCTACGAGCAGTACTTC.